The sequence of this TCR beta chain was determined in a study of blood T cells in healthy people across ages. This clonotype was recorded a few times. Alongside a J-beta primer mix, a sample-barcoded 5' primer served in a second PCR lasting 7 to 11 cycles. One entry per CDR3 protein results from TCRdb running MiXCR on the 5' RACE reads. The sample consists of 1.4 million to 1.5 million distinct CDR3 sequences, roughly 40% of them appearing once. Samples had at least 6 million PBMCs isolated from them. Germline-derived CDR1 and CDR2 are MNHEY and SMNVEV (reference sequence). The ends were cut back, 2 bases at V and 0 bases at J, with 8 bases in the middle. This CDR3 has 14 amino acids.

The source is a woman aged 18-35 years in good health. This chain links TRBV27 with TRBJ2-7, with D hard to call. Input material: blood. The CDR3 protein is CASSLRPASYEQYF. The CDR3 DNA follows: TGTGCCAGCAGTTTACGGCCAGCCTCCTACGAGCAGTACTTC.